This T cell receptor beta chain was sequenced in a study of control samples from healthy donors and cancer patients. Measured with immunoSEQ multiplex PCR; TCRdb has only the in-frame clones, and not every one. The sample comprises over 150,000 clones, over 90% of which are singletons, and 1% rests with the top ten. The CDR3 consists of 15 residues. From germline, CDR1 is SNHLY and CDR2 FYNNEI. The V end lost 1 base, the J end lost 4 bases, and 11 bases lay between the germline ends. The clonotype originates from a woman between 25 and 40 years old in good health. The rearrangement links TRBV2 to TRBJ1-5; D unclear. The material sequenced was blood. CDR3 sequence: CASSEESRDNQPQHF. In nucleotides, the CDR3 is TGTGCCAGCAGTGAAGAGTCGAGGGATAATCAGCCCCAGCATTTT.